This entry concerns a single TCR beta chain. In its sample, this clone was seen a few times. Its recognized antigen is unknown. Base quality data are lacking; no much larger clone is found one base away. The sample comes from a study of blood T cell repertoires in COVID-19 (dated by TCRdb to the early 2020s). Turning to the overall study: Samples from collaborators originated in the United States, Italy and Spain and spanned both the acute and convalescent phases of COVID-19. The prospective study material was composed of cDNA or gDNA derived from T cells, B-cell-depleted T cells, or PBMCs. Deeply sampled blood TCRbeta repertoires from subjects exposed to, actively infected with, or recovered from COVID-19 were included in the dataset. The repertoires were made available in a free public database intended to serve as a resource for research on the immune response to SARS-CoV-2. Samples were obtained from the ongoing ImmuneRACE study (first 160 participants) and from over 1,000 subjects provided by 6 global collaborators. Sample metadata almost always included a de-identified subject ID, COVID-19 status, age in years and sex. Where available, HLA class I and class II types were obtained from metadata supplied by the sample provider rather than from assay-based typing.

Summary of the overall study and its limitations: Clinical and demographic metadata were provided uncurated, with the amount varying by source and participant.

In the prospective study, participants were about 18 to 89 years old, resided in fewer than 25 geographic areas of the United States, and were enrolled through a virtual design. Cohort assignment in the prospective study relied on participant-reported clinical history from a screening survey and a study questionnaire. Recovered participants in ImmuneRACE Cohort 3 were defined by two consecutive negative NP/OP PCR tests, clearance by a healthcare professional, or resolution of symptoms. In the prospective study, mobile phlebotomists collected whole blood, serum and a nasopharyngeal or oropharyngeal swab from each participant. Participants in the prospective study had the option to provide additional blood draws and questionnaires over a roughly 2-month period. Prospective study blood samples were shipped either frozen or at room temperature before DNA extraction. The immunoSEQ Assay, a bias-controlled multiplex PCR, was used to amplify TCRbeta CDR3 regions from genomic DNA. The study's own analysis went as follows. Within the assay, amplification of reference gene primers was used to estimate how many nucleated cells each sample contained. To quantify the absolute abundance of each unique TCRbeta CDR3 rearrangement, sequence reads were collapsed and filtered. For each sample, productive Simpson clonality was calculated by taking the square root of Simpson's diversity index across productive rearrangements. The source is immuneACCESS, and TCRdb retained only in-frame sequences with V and J called. Part of the clones is not carried over; for the studies checked, unresolved V genes explain less than half of this, and the remainder is unexplained. V and J calls and clone size follow that table, whereas D and trimming were derived from the DNA. For this sample the table gives some 220,000 clones, of which about 87% were detected only once. In total, the top ten clones hold approximately 2.7% of the sample.

Sequencing used PBMCs or T cells enriched from blood (not recorded which). This sequence was found in a woman aged 25 to 39 who had recovered from COVID-19.

At the DNA level, the sequence is TGTGCCAGTAGTATTAATCACGGGACTGAAGCTTTCTTT. The encoded protein is CASSINHGTEAFF. The rearranged segments are TRBV19 and TRBJ1-1, with the D gene uncertain. V and J lose 3 bases and 5 bases, and a span of 10 bases separates them. Reading the germline V gene (reference sequence) gives CDR1 LNHDA and CDR2 SQIVND. The cysteine opens and the phenylalanine closes a CDR3 of 13 amino acids. Of all the DNA, just the CDR3 is kept, 39 bases in frame from base 1.